The present T cell receptor (beta chain) was sequenced within a study of CD8 T cells in ankylosing spondylitis. General study results and limits: Significant enrichment of disease-linked clones was reportedly seen in matched ankylosing spondylitis synovial fluid. Typical of ankylosing spondylitis blood, it appeared, was a TCR beta motif of eight highly homologous variants.

This clonotype was picked up a small number of times. As yet, its antigen is unknown. TCRdb passed the 5' RACE reads through MiXCR, listing each CDR3 protein once. The table has around 340,000 distinct CDR3 sequences, 20% to 25% seen once. The germline V gene has CDR1 WNHNN and CDR2 SYGVQD (reference sequence). The CDR3 runs to 15 residues. With 3 bases removed from V and 6 bases from J, the gap between germline ends came to 15 bases. The TCR originated in a male donor with ankylosing spondylitis or in good health (not recorded which). Sequenced sample: blood, either unsorted or a sorted T cell fraction (not recorded which). The chain links TRBV10-1 to TRBJ2-1; D possibly matches TRBD1 or TRBD2 (5 bases each). The CDR3 spells CASSETGSAGNEQFF. CDR3 bases: TGCGCCAGCAGTGAAACAGGATCGGCGGGCAATGAGCAGTTCTTC.